There are many counts of the clone carrying this T cell receptor beta chain. This CDR3 is built from 17 residues. V shed 3 bases and J shed 0 bases, with 12 bases lying between them. Germline CDR1 and CDR2: MGHRA and YSYEKL. MiXCR, applied by TCRdb to the PCR reads, yields one record per CDR3 protein. This table has about 16,000 distinct CDR3 sequences, approximately 46% appearing once. This entry belongs to a study of tumor-infiltrating lymphocytes in oesophageal squamous cell carcinoma. The V gene is TRBV4-1, the J gene TRBJ2-6, with D unclear. The specimen sequenced was blood. The clonotype comes from a female donor with esophageal squamous cell carcinoma. The CDR3 nucleotides are TGCGCCAGCAGCCAGGGCAGCCAGAACTCTGGGGCCAACGTCCTGACTTTC. Its protein is CASSQGSQNSGANVLTF.